These T cell receptor beta chains were read from a single sample in a study of blood T cells in healthy people across ages. TCRdb used MiXCR to reprocess the 5' RACE reads, holding one entry per CDR3 protein. Of about 1.6 million distinct CDR3 sequences in the sample, around 36% were seen once. Sequencing was done on a sample of blood. These receptors all stem from a woman aged 25 to 45 in good health. Each CDR3 is given without its conserved first and last residue.

TRBV5-6	TRBJ2-3	13	ASSLSDSSTDTQY
TRBV7-2	TRBJ2-5	11	ASRLAGQETQY
TRBV5-1	TRBJ2-1	11	ASSLGYSNEQF
TRBV7-3	TRBJ1-2	13	ASSLTGQGDNGYT
TRBV28	TRBJ2-1	14	ASRPLSGNYYNEQF
TRBV27	TRBJ1-4	14	ASSSTGIPTNEKLF
TRBV20-1	TRBJ2-7	11	SPLTQSADEQY
TRBV27	TRBJ1-2	13	ASRPGTAFSYGYT
TRBV5-1	TRBJ2-7	14	ASSLAAGGEPYEQY
TRBV2	TRBJ2-7	11	ASKKNRGNGQY
TRBV29-1	TRBJ2-5	11	SVETGREETQY
TRBV5-1	TRBJ1-1	11	ASSSMGGAEAF